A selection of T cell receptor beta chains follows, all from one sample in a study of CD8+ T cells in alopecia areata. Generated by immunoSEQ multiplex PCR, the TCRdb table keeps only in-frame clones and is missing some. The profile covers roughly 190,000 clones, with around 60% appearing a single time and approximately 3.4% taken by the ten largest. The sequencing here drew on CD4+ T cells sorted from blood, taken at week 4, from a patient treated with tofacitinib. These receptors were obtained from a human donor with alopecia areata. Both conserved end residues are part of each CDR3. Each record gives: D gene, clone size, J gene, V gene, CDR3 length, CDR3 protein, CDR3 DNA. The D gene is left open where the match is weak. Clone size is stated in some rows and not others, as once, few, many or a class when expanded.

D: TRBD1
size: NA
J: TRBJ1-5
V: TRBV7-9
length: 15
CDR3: CASSTGQADNQPQHF
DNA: TGTGCCAGCAGCACAGGACAGGCCGACAATCAGCCCCAGCATTTT

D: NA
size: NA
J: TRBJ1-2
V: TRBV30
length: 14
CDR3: CAWIPRTVNYGYTF
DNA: TGTGCCTGGATACCGCGGACGGTTAACTATGGCTACACCTTC

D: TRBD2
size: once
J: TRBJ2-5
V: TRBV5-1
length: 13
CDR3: CASSRGVQETQYF
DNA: TGCGCCAGCAGCCGGGGGGTACAAGAGACCCAGTACTTC

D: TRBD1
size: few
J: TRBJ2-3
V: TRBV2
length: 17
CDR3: CASTVSRTGEGTDTQYF
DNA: TGTGCCAGCACCGTCTCCCGGACAGGGGAGGGGACAGATACGCAGTATTTT

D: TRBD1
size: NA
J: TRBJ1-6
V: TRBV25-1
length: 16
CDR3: CASSETRTGANSPLHF
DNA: TGTGCCAGCAGTGAAACCCGGACAGGGGCGAATTCACCCCTCCACTTT

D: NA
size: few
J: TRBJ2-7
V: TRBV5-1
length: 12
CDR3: CASSRDAYEQYF
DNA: TGCGCCAGCAGCCGAGACGCCTACGAGCAGTACTTC

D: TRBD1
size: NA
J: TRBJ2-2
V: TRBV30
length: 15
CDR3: CAWSVLQGATGELFF
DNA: TGTGCCTGGAGTGTTTTACAGGGGGCCACCGGGGAGCTGTTTTTT

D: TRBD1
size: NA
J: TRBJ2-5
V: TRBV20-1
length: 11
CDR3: CSAAGGETQYF
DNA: TGCAGTGCTGCAGGGGGAGAGACCCAGTACTTC

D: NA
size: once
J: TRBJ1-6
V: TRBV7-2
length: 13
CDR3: CASSPGTYSPLHF
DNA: TGTGCCAGCAGCCCGGGGACTTATTCACCCCTCCACTTT

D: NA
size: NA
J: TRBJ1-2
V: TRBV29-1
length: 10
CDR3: CSAFSNGYTF
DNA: TGCAGCGCCTTCTCGAACGGCTACACCTTC

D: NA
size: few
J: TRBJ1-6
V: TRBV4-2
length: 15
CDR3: CASSQEQGRNSPLHF
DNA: TGTGCCAGCAGCCAAGAGCAGGGCCGAAATTCACCCCTCCACTTT

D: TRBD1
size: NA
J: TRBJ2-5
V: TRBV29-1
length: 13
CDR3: CSVETGGQETQYF
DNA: TGCAGCGTTGAAACAGGGGGCCAAGAGACCCAGTACTTC

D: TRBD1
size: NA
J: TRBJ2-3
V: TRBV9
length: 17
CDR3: CASSIPQDREVTDTQYF
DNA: TGTGCCAGCAGCATCCCCCAGGACAGGGAGGTCACAGATACGCAGTATTTT

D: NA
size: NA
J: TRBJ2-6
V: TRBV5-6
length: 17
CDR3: CASSLLVIPSGANVLTF
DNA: TGTGCCAGCAGCTTGCTGGTAATACCCTCTGGGGCCAACGTCCTGACTTTC

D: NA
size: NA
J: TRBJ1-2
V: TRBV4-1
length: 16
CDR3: CASSPVGSLGSYGYTF
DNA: TGCGCCAGCAGCCCCGTCGGGTCCCTGGGTAGTTATGGCTACACCTTC

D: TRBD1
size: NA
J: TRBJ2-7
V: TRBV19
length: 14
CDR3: CASSIGTGSYEQYF
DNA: TGTGCCAGTAGTATTGGGACAGGGTCCTACGAGCAGTACTTC

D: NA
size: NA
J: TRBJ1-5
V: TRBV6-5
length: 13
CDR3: CASSYRSYQPQHF
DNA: TGTGCCAGCAGTTATAGGTCCTATCAGCCCCAGCATTTT

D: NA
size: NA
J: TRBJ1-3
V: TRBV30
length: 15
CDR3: CAWRGTVYSGNTIYF
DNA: TGTGCCTGGAGGGGAACAGTGTACTCTGGAAACACCATATATTTT

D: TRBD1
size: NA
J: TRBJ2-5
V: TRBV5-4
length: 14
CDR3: CASSLGQGQETQYF
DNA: TGTGCCAGCAGCTTGGGACAGGGGCAAGAGACCCAGTACTTC

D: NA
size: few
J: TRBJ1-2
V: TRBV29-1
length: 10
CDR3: CSVAGYGYTF
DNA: TGCAGCGTGGCCGGGTATGGCTACACCTTC

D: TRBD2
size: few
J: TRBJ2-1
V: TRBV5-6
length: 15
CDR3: CASSLRGGTNNEQFF
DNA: TGTGCCAGCAGCTTGCGCGGGGGGACAAACAATGAGCAGTTCTTC

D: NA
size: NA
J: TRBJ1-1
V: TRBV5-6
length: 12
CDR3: CASSFDSTEAFF
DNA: TGTGCCAGCAGCTTTGACAGTACTGAAGCTTTCTTT

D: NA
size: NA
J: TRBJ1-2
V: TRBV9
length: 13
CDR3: CASSIRDNYGYTF
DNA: TGTGCCAGCAGCATCCGGGACAACTATGGCTACACCTTC

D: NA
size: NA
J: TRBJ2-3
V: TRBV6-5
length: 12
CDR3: CASSNRRDTQYF
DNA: TGTGCCAGCAGCAATCGGAGGGATACGCAGTATTTT

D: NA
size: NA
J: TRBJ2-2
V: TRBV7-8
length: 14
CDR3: CASSLGHNTGELFF
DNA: TGTGCCAGCAGCTTAGGGCATAACACCGGGGAGCTGTTTTTT

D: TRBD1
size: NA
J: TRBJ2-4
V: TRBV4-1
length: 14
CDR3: CASSQGGQKNIQYF
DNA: TGCGCCAGCAGCCAAGGGGGACAGAAAAACATTCAGTACTTC

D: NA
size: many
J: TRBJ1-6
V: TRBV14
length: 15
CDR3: CASSQDIPARSPLHF
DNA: TGTGCCAGCAGTCAAGATATCCCCGCACGTTCACCCCTCCACTTT

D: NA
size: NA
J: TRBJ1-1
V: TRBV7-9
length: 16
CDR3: CASSRVPIRERTEAFF
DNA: TGTGCCAGCAGCCGCGTACCGATCAGGGAGAGAACTGAAGCTTTCTTT

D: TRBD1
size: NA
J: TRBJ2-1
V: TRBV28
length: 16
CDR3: CASSRLTGALYNEQFF
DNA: TGTGCCAGCAGTAGACTGACAGGGGCACTCTACAATGAGCAGTTCTTC

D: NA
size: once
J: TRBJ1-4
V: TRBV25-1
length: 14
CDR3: CASRRGTEREKLFF
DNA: TGTGCCAGCAGGAGGGGTACCGAGAGGGAAAAACTGTTTTTT

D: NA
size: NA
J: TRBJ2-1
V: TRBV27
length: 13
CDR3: CASSPSGQGEQFF
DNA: TGTGCCAGCAGCCCCTCCGGGCAGGGTGAGCAGTTCTTC

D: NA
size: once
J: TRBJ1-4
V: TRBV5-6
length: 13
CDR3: CASSLAGNEKLFF
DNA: TGTGCCAGCAGCTTGGCGGGTAATGAAAAACTGTTTTTT

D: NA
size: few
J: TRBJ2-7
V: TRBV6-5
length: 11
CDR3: CASSLDGEQYF
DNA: TGTGCCAGCAGTCTGGACGGCGAGCAGTACTTC

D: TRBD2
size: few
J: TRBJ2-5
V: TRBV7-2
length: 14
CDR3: CASSLWGGQETQYF
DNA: TGTGCCAGCAGCTTGTGGGGGGGGCAAGAGACCCAGTACTTC

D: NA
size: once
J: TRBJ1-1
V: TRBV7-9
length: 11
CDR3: CASSLETEAFF
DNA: TGTGCCAGCAGCTTGGAGACTGAAGCTTTCTTT

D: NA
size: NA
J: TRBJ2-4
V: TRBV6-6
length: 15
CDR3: CASSRFSLAKNIQYF
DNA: TGTGCCAGCAGCCGCTTTTCGCTAGCCAAAAACATTCAGTACTTC

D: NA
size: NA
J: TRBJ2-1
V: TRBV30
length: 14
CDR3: CAWSGPRFLNEQFF
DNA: TGTGCCTGGAGTGGGCCCCGCTTTCTCAATGAGCAGTTCTTC

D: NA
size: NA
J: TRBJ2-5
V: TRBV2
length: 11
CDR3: CASSLGRTQYF
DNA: TGTGCCAGCAGTCTTGGGAGGACCCAGTACTTC

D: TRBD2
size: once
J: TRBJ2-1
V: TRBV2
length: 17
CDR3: CASSGGPTSGSYNEQFF
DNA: TGTGCCAGCAGTGGGGGCCCGACTAGCGGATCCTACAATGAGCAGTTCTTC

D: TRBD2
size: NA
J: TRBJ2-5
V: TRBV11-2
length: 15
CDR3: CASSKQRGIQETQYF
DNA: TGTGCCAGCAGCAAGCAGCGGGGAATACAAGAGACCCAGTACTTC

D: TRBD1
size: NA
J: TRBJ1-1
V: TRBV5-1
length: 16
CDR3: CASSSLTGTVNTEAFF
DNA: TGCGCCAGCAGCTCGCTTACCGGGACAGTCAACACTGAAGCTTTCTTT

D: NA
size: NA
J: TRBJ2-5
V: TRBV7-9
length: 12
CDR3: CASSLMGETQYF
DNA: TGTGCCAGCAGCTTAATGGGAGAGACCCAGTACTTC

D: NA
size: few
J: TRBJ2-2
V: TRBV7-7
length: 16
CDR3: CASSLARSENTGELFF
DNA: TGTGCTAGCAGCTTAGCGCGTTCAGAAAACACCGGGGAGCTGTTTTTT

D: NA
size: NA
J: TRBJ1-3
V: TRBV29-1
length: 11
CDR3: CSVGDGNTIYF
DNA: TGCAGCGTCGGGGATGGAAACACCATATATTTT

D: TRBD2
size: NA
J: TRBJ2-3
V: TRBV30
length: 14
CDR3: CAWRTSGGTDTQYF
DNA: TGTGCCTGGAGGACTAGCGGGGGCACAGATACGCAGTATTTT

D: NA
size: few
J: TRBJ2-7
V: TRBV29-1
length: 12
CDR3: CSVVGLMYEQYF
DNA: TGCAGCGTTGTGGGACTGATGTACGAGCAGTACTTC

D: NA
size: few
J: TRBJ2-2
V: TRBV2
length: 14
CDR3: CASSEVGVAGELFF
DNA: TGTGCCAGCAGTGAAGTCGGAGTCGCCGGGGAGCTGTTTTTT

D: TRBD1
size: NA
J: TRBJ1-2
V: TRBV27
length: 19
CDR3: CASSSQEGDRVQGYYGYTF
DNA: TGTGCCAGCAGTTCCCAGGAGGGGGACAGGGTTCAGGGCTACTATGGCTACACCTTC

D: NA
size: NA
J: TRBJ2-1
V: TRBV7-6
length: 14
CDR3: CASSEQGAADEQFF
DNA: TGTGCCAGCAGCGAACAGGGAGCGGCAGATGAGCAGTTCTTC

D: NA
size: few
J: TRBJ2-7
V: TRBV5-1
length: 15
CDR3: CASSLLWDTSYEQYF
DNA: TGCGCCAGCAGCCTCTTGTGGGACACCTCCTACGAGCAGTACTTC

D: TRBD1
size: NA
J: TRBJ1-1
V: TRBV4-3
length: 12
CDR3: CASSQGTGGAFF
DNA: TGCGCCAGCAGCCAAGGGACAGGGGGGGCTTTCTTT

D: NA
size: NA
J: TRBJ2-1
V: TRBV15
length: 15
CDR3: CATSRDLGYRNEQFF
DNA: TGTGCCACCAGCAGAGATCTCGGATATAGGAATGAGCAGTTCTTC

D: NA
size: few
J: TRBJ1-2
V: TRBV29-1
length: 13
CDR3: CSVEEARIYGYTF
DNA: TGCAGCGTTGAAGAGGCACGGATCTATGGCTACACCTTC

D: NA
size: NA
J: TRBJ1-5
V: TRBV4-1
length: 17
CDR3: CASSQAPRARDNQPQHF
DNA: TGCGCCAGCAGCCAAGCCCCTAGGGCCAGGGACAATCAGCCCCAGCATTTT

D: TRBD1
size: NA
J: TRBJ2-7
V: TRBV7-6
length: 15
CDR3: CASSRGQGRSYEQYF
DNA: TGTGCCAGCAGCAGGGGACAGGGTCGGTCCTACGAGCAGTACTTC